This TCR beta chain was sequenced during a study of brain T cells in children with intractable seizures. General study results and limits: Viral specificity was inferred only from CDR3 similarity; HCMV serostatus was unknown.

Measured with immunoSEQ multiplex PCR; TCRdb has only the in-frame clones, and not every one. Found here are more than 40,000 clones, approximately 90% of them singletons; the top ten hold 6.3%. To note about this clone: Its antigen is still unknown.

Germline values: CDR1 GTSNPN, CDR2 SVGIG (reference sequence). V shed 2 bases and J shed 6 bases, with 8 bases lying between them. The CDR3 length is 12 residues. Surgery cases with the highest brain T cell transcript signatures were chosen for sequencing. At least one anti-epileptic drug was given before surgery. The source was peripheral blood, collected at surgery. The V and J genes are TRBV30 and TRBJ1-5; D call uncertain. The clonotype originates from a girl aged 2-15 years with tuberous sclerosis and intractable seizures. The CDR3 DNA is TGTGCCTGGAGTTTTTTAGGTCAGCCCCAGCATTTT. Its translation: CAWSFLGQPQHF.